These 13 T cell receptor beta chains were sequenced from one sample in a study of T cell repertoires in ileal Crohn's disease. Only in-frame clones appear in the TCRdb table, and some are missing; sequencing was by immunoSEQ multiplex PCR. The repertoire has around 8,000 clones, around 77% of them found once; the top ten carry 8.4%. The specimen sequenced was ileal tissue. The receptors here all came from an adult with Crohn's disease.

The chain is built from TRBV6-6 and TRBJ1-5, with a tentative D call TRBD1 (5 bases). The CDR3 extends over 16 amino acids. V was trimmed by 4 bases and J by 1 base, leaving 14 bases between them. Germline CDR1 is MNHNY and CDR2 is SVGAGI (reference sequence). For the CDR3, the DNA is TGTGCCAGCAGTTCGACTCAGGGTTTAAGCAATCAGCCCCAGCATTTT. It yields the protein CASSSTQGLSNQPQHF.

The V call is TRBV18, the J call TRBJ2-5, with D hard to call. Deletions cut 6 bases from V and 0 bases from J, with 14 bases between. This CDR3 has 15 amino acids. Germline loops: CDR1 KGHSH, CDR2 LQKENI. The CDR3 DNA follows: TGTGCCAGCTCCCTTGCGCCCGACAACCAAGAGACCCAGTACTTC. This translates into CASSLAPDNQETQYF.

The chain is built from TRBV29-1 and TRBJ2-2; D unresolved. V lost 4 bases, J lost 0 bases, and 6 bases lay in between. CDR3 size: 13 residues. Germline-derived CDR1 and CDR2 are SQVTM and ANQGSEA. As DNA, the CDR3 is TGCAGCGTTGCCCAGACGAACACCGGGGAGCTGTTTTTT. It is translated as CSVAQTNTGELFF.

The CDR3 DNA reads TGTGCCAGCAGCTTTGCAGCGGGGGGCTACGAGCAGTACTTC. Translation gives CASSFAAGGYEQYF. V and J are TRBV7-3 and TRBJ2-7, with 9 nucleotides matching TRBD2. This CDR3 comprises 14 residues. The trim removed 3 bases at V and 3 bases at J, leaving 3 bases unmatched. Germline assignment: CDR1 SGHTA and CDR2 FQGTGA.

The chain couples TRBV29-1 to TRBJ1-1; D call uncertain. The germline CDR1 and CDR2 sequences are SQVTM and ANQGSEA. CDR3 length equals 13 residues. V was cut by 7 bases and J by 1 base, with 13 bases left in between. CDR3 nucleotide sequence: TGCAGCGCTTACAGAACATCGAACACTGAAGCTTTCTTT. It translates to CSAYRTSNTEAFF.

CDR3 sequence (DNA): TGTGCCAGCAGCGTAGACGACAGGGGGCCTAGTGGCTACACCTTC. This encodes CASSVDDRGPSGYTF. The chain links TRBV9 to TRBJ1-2; 10 nucleotides agree with TRBD1. Germline V gene lookup returns CDR1 SGDLS and CDR2 YYNGEE. V lost 0 bases to trimming and J lost 7 bases; unmatched junction nucleotides: 6. This CDR3 is 15 amino acids long.

The chain employs TRBV19 and TRBJ2-7; no definite D call. The germline gives CDR1 LNHDA, CDR2 SQIVND (reference sequence). CDR3 length: 13 amino acids. The ends were cut back, 2 bases at V and 6 bases at J, with 11 bases in the middle. CDR3 in DNA: TGTGCCAGTAGTATAAACCCCGCAGGCGAGCAGTACTTC. Translated: CASSINPAGEQYF.

Only a few counts were recorded for this clone. V gene TRBV10-3 combines with J gene TRBJ1-1; D gene uncertain. Germline V gene sequence: CDR1 ENHRY, CDR2 SYGVKD. V shed 2 bases and J shed 0 bases, with 4 bases lying between them. CDR3 length equals 13 residues. Here the CDR3 reads CAISETMNTEAFF. Here the CDR3 DNA reads TGTGCCATCAGTGAGACAATGAACACTGAAGCTTTCTTT.

V gene TRBV7-2 combines with J gene TRBJ2-2; D unresolved. Germline V gene data show CDR1 as SGHTA and CDR2 as FQGNSA. Between the trimmed V and J ends, which lost 2 bases and 5 bases, there was a span of 9 bases. The CDR3 spans 14 residues. The CDR3 region is CASSLLQTTGELFF. The CDR3 DNA follows: TGTGCCAGCAGCTTATTGCAGACAACCGGGGAGCTGTTTTTT.

In DNA form, the CDR3 reads TGTGCCAGCAGCGTTGACAGGGGTTTCGGTGAGCAGTTCTTC. Encoded protein: CASSVDRGFGEQFF. V and J are TRBV9 and TRBJ2-1; the match to TRBD1 covers 8 bases. This CDR3 spans 14 amino acids. From germline, CDR1 is SGDLS and CDR2 YYNGEE. The junction had 7 bases not matched to a gene; V was cut back by 2 bases and J by 9 bases.

This chain joins TRBV30 and TRBJ2-5; 7 bases agree with TRBD1. The DNA end favors TRBJ2-7, so the J call may be wrong. Germline loops: CDR1 GTSNPN, CDR2 SVGIG (reference sequence). The length of the CDR3 is 13 residues. CDR3 loop: CAWKTGTSYEQYF. In DNA, the CDR3 is TGTGCCTGGAAGACAGGGACGTCCTACGAGCAGTACTTC.

The chain employs TRBV28 and TRBJ1-2; D is unclear. There are 13 residues in the CDR3. Trimming took 6 bases from V and 8 from J, leaving 16 bases between them. Germline-derived CDR1 and CDR2 are MDHEN and SYDVKM. The CDR3 here is CASSLQDFGGYTF. The CDR3 region has the DNA TGTGCCAGCAGCCTCCAAGACTTCGGCGGCTACACCTTC.

The chain carries TRBV2 and TRBJ2-3; 7 positions agree with TRBD2. Germline CDR1 reads SNHLY; CDR2 reads FYNNEI. Trimming removed 0 bases from V and 9 bases from J; junction bases left unmatched: 0. The CDR3 length is 12 residues. CDR3 sequence reads: CASSEATSTQYF. CDR3 in DNA: TGTGCCAGCAGTGAAGCGACTAGCACGCAGTATTTT.